The subject of this entry is one T cell receptor (beta chain). Its antigen remains undetermined. Base qualities were left out, and no much larger clone turns up one base away. This record belongs to a study of blood T cell repertoires in COVID-19 (dated by TCRdb to the early 2020s). With respect to the entire study: Collaborator samples came from the United States, Italy and Spain and covered acute and convalescent phases of COVID-19. Deeply sampled blood TCRbeta repertoires from subjects exposed to, actively infected with, or recovered from COVID-19 were included in the dataset. The material from the prospective study consisted of cDNA or gDNA derived from T cells, B-cell-depleted T cells, or PBMCs. The repertoires were released in a freely available public database intended as a resource for research on the immune response to SARS-CoV-2. A de-identified subject ID, COVID-19 status, age in years and sex were almost always included in the sample metadata. HLA class I and class II types, where available, came from metadata supplied by the sample provider rather than from assay-based typing. The samples were drawn from the first 160 participants of the ongoing ImmuneRACE study and from 1,200 or so subjects provided by 6 global collaborators. The paper's findings and limits, for the study overall: The quantity of clinical and demographic metadata differed by source and by participant and was supplied without curation.

The germline V gene (reference sequence) yields SGHNT for CDR1 and YYREEE for CDR2. CDR3 length: 13 amino acids, cysteine to phenylalanine. Only CDR3 DNA is held: 39 bases, read in frame from base 1. V gives up 1 base and J gives up 9 bases, and the segment between their germline ends measures 11 bases. Participants in the prospective study were aged 18 to 89 years, lived in some 24 United States geographic areas, and enrolled through a virtual design. In the prospective study, cohorts were assigned on the basis of participant-reported clinical history obtained from a screening survey and a study questionnaire. ImmuneRACE Cohort 3 recovered participants were defined by two consecutive negative NP/OP PCR tests, healthcare professional clearance, or symptom resolution. In the prospective study, mobile phlebotomists collected whole blood, serum and a nasopharyngeal or oropharyngeal swab from each participant. Prospective study participants could optionally give additional blood draws and questionnaires over an approximately two-month period. Before DNA extraction, blood samples from the prospective study were shipped at room temperature or frozen.

TCRbeta CDR3 regions were amplified from genomic DNA using the immunoSEQ Assay, a bias-controlled multiplex PCR. As for how the authors treated the data: Nucleated cell counts per sample were estimated from amplification of reference gene primers within the assay. To quantify the absolute abundance of each unique TCRbeta CDR3 rearrangement, sequence reads were collapsed and filtered. For each sample, productive Simpson clonality was calculated as the square root of Simpson's diversity index across productive rearrangements. In its TCRdb copy, this immuneACCESS table keeps in-frame sequences only and misses some clones. Where compared with another copy, unresolved V genes explain less than half of these, and the others have no known cause. Clone size and V and J calls were adopted from that table, with D and trimming inferred from the DNA. Present in this sample are 150,000 to 190,000 clones, about 86% of which were seen just once. The ten largest clones represent 7.3% of the sample.

Sequenced: PBMCs or T cells enriched from blood (not recorded which). Recombination connected TRBV5-4 to TRBJ2-1, with TRBD1 tentatively as D gene (6 bases match). The receptor was isolated from a man aged 45-60 years who had recovered from COVID-19. Here the CDR3 is given as CASSLNRVVEQFF. The nucleotides read TGTGCCAGCAGCTTGAACAGGGTTGTTGAGCAGTTCTTC. Full variable domain (CDR3 extended with the reference TRBV5-4 and TRBJ2-1 proteins): ETGVTQSPTHLIKTRGQQVTLRCSSQSGHNTVSWYQQALGQGPQFIFQYYREEENGRGNFPPRFSGLQFPNYSSELNVNALELDDSALYLCASSLNRVVEQFFGPGTRLTVL.